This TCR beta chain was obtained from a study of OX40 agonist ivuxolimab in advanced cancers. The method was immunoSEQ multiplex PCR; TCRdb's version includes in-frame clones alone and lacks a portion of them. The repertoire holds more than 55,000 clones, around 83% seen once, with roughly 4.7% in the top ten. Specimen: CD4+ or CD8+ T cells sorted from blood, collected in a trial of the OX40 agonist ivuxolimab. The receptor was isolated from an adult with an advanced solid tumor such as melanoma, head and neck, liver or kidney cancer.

CDR3 amino acids: CASSVADSQNEQFF. The DNA of the CDR3 is TGTGCCAGCAGCGTCGCCGACAGCCAGAATGAGCAGTTCTTC. This chain uses TRBV9 with TRBJ2-1; tentatively, D is TRBD1 (5 bases). The CDR3 spans 14 residues. Germline V lookup: CDR1 SGDLS, CDR2 YYNGEE. V was shortened by 2 bases and J by 7 bases, with 13 bases between the two germline ends.